One and the same sample provided the 5 T cell receptor beta chains below, sequenced in a study of regulatory T cells in long-lasting Graves disease. The authors built TCR beta libraries using iRepertoire HTBI primers and Arm-PCR of CDR3 regions. A single record per CDR3 protein comes from TCRdb applying MiXCR to the multiplex PCR reads. The repertoire consists of about 220,000 distinct CDR3 sequences, with around 19% occurring once and the leading ten covering over 9.5%. The time point here: newly diagnosed GD, antithyroid drugs for less than 3 months. PBMC-derived RNA was used for the TCR library. The sample was also linked to a second study, of T cells in Graves' hyperthyroidism and ophthalmopathy.

This material consisted of peripheral blood mononuclear cells (PBMCs), taken at new diagnosis, from a patient treated with antithyroid drugs. These receptors all stem from a woman aged 25 to 45 with Graves disease.

This clonotype was seen just once. This chain uses TRBV18 with TRBJ2-1; D may match TRBD1 or TRBD2 (5 bases each). Deletions cut 0 bases from V and 0 bases from J, with 18 bases between. Per germline, CDR1 KGHSH and CDR2 LQKENI. There are 19 residues in the CDR3. The CDR3 DNA sequence: TGTGCCAGCTCACCACCGAGGTCCGGGACCTCGAGCTCCTACAATGAGCAGTTCTTC. This codes for CASSPPRSGTSSSYNEQFF.

This clonotype was picked up many times. This sequence joins TRBV11-2 and TRBJ1-4, with 10 bases identical to TRBD1. Germline V CDR1 and CDR2: SGHAT, FQNNGV. V lost 6 bases to trimming and J lost 10 bases; unmatched junction nucleotides: 8. The CDR3 is 14 amino acids. The DNA for the CDR3 is TGTGCCAGCAGGATCGGGACAGGGGATGGAAAACTGTTTTTT. It translates to CASRIGTGDGKLFF.

This clonotype was detected ten times or more. This chain connects TRBV19 to TRBJ1-5; 7 bases match TRBD1. The CDR3 totals 18 residues. V dropped 3 bases and J dropped 0; count of bases not matched to a gene: 11. The germline V gene has CDR1 LNHDA and CDR2 SQIVND (reference sequence). The CDR3 bases are TGTGCCAGTAGTATGAGGGGGCCATCAGGAAATAGCAATCAGCCCCAGCATTTT. Translated, it gives CASSMRGPSGNSNQPQHF.

In this sample, this clonotype turned up many times. CDR3 residues: CACDRYGYTF. CDR3 sequence (DNA): TGTGCCTGCGACAGATATGGCTACACCTTC. This sequence joins TRBV30 and TRBJ1-2; D possibly corresponds to TRBD1 (5 bases). The CDR3 has 10 residues. Trimming stripped 6 bases from V and 5 bases from J, with 7 bases between. Germline CDR1 is GTSNPN and CDR2 is SVGIG (reference sequence).

This clonotype was counted ten times or more. The rearrangement links TRBV27 to TRBJ2-1; D ambiguous. V lost 2 bases, J lost 6 bases, and 11 bases lay in between. The length of the CDR3 is 14 residues. Germline-derived CDR1 and CDR2 are MNHEY and SMNVEV (reference sequence). The CDR3 DNA reads as TGTGCCAGCAGTTTAGAACTGCCCCCCAATGAGCAGTTCTTC. Translating it yields CASSLELPPNEQFF.